A single sample gave rise to the 30 T cell receptor beta chains below, sequenced in a study of human T cells and chemical hapten exposure. Indicated time point: pre-sensitization, week 0. Treatment in this sample: therapeutic diphenylcyclopropenone sensitization with weekly scalp DPC. TCRdb redid the calling of the RACE reads with MiXCR, one entry per CDR3 protein. The sample includes approximately 260,000 distinct CDR3 sequences, roughly 7.7% of them seen just once. The specimen was whole blood, collected in connection with sensitization to the hapten diphenylcyclopropenone (DPC). Receptors originate from a man younger than 35 with alopecia areata. Some clones in this sample may be carry-over from other donors' samples.

This rearrangement joins TRBV4-3 to TRBJ1-5; tentative D call: TRBD1 (6 bases). V shed 2 bases and J shed 6 bases, with 11 bases lying between them. Germline assignment: CDR1 LGHNA and CDR2 YSLEER. There are 14 residues in the CDR3. The CDR3 region is CASSQPTGLQPQHF. The CDR3 bases are TGCGCCAGCAGCCAACCCACAGGGCTTCAGCCCCAGCATTTT.

This clonotype appeared many times. The chain combines TRBV29-1 with TRBJ1-1; maybe TRBD1 (5 bases). The V gene's germline CDR1 is SQVTM and CDR2 ANQGSEA. The CDR3 runs to 13 residues. Between the trimmed V and J ends, which lost 3 bases and 5 bases, there was a span of 13 bases. CDR3 sequence: CSVDKNWGTEAFF. In DNA, the CDR3 is TGCAGCGTTGACAAAAATTGGGGGACTGAAGCTTTCTTT.

This clonotype was seen a few times. J is TRBJ1-2 and V is TRBV29-1; 8 bases map to TRBD1. The CDR3 is 15 residues long. Germline V gene data show CDR1 as SQVTM and CDR2 as ANQGSEA. The V gene end was trimmed by 3 bases and the J gene end by 4 bases; junction bases not matched to a gene: 10. CDR3 residues: CSVDPGQGAGYGYTF. DNA of the CDR3: TGCAGCGTTGACCCAGGACAGGGCGCGGGCTATGGCTACACCTTC.

This clonotype has ten or more counts. V is TRBV5-1 and J is TRBJ2-7; D is unresolved. Trimming pared 4 bases from V and 0 bases from J, leaving 11 bases between. The length of the CDR3 is 14 residues. The germline V gene has CDR1 SGHRS and CDR2 YFSETQ. In nucleotides, the CDR3 is TGCGCCAGCAGCCCCCGAAGAGACTCCTACGAGCAGTACTTC. The encoded protein is CASSPRRDSYEQYF.

This clonotype appeared many times. The genes are TRBV7-9 and TRBJ2-1, with TRBD1 matching 7 bases. V shed 6 bases, J shed 7 bases, and the junction held 3 bases outside the gene matches. The CDR3 runs 12 residues. Per germline, CDR1 SEHNR and CDR2 FQNEAQ (reference sequence). Here the CDR3 reads CASRTGLNEQFF. The CDR3 nucleotides are TGTGCCAGCAGGACAGGGTTGAATGAGCAGTTCTTC.

The rearrangement joins TRBV20-1 to TRBJ2-1, with a weak D call TRBD2 (7 bases). V lost 5 bases to trimming and J lost 5 bases, with 22 bases between them. The CDR3 spans 16 residues. The germline V gene encodes CDR1 DFQATT and CDR2 SNEGSKA (reference sequence). The DNA of the CDR3 is TGCAGTGCTCGGGTCCCAGGGAGGGGGATTAACAATGAGCAGTTCTTC. This sequence encodes CSARVPGRGINNEQFF.

This clonotype was seen at least ten times. The V and J genes are TRBV4-1 and TRBJ1-5; no firm D call. With 4 bases removed from V and 3 bases from J, the gap between germline ends came to 10 bases. This CDR3 comprises 14 residues. Germline CDR1 and CDR2: MGHRA and YSYEKL. The CDR3 nucleotides are TGCGCCAGCAGCCGGGAAGGGTTCAATCAGCCCCAGCATTTT. Its protein product is CASSREGFNQPQHF.

V is TRBV20-1 and J is TRBJ2-3; possibly TRBD1 for D (5 bases). Per germline, CDR1 DFQATT and CDR2 SNEGSKA (reference sequence). The CDR3 is 11 amino acids. Trimming took 5 bases from V and 11 from J, leaving 14 bases between them. The CDR3 nucleotides are TGCAGTGCTGACAAGGGGATGGGGCAGTATTTT. Its translation: CSADKGMGQYF.

This clonotype turned up a few times. This chain links TRBV15 with TRBJ2-3, with TRBD2 matching 11 bases. The V gene end was trimmed by 4 bases and the J gene end by 12 bases; junction bases not matched to a gene: 12. The CDR3 sequence is 15 residues long. Germline V lookup: CDR1 LNHNV, CDR2 YYDKDF (reference sequence). CDR3 nucleotide sequence: TGTGCCACCAGCACGGCGCCACTAGCGGGGGAGTTACAGTATTTT. Residues: CATSTAPLAGELQYF.

This clonotype has a handful of counts. In DNA, the CDR3 is TGTGCCAGCAGCGGTAGCGGGGGGTACCAAGAGACCCAGTACTTC. Its protein product is CASSGSGGYQETQYF. V gene TRBV9 combines with J gene TRBJ2-5; 10 bases map to TRBD2. The CDR3 loop spans 15 amino acids. V was clipped by 3 bases and J by 0 bases; unmatched bases: 2. CDR1 and CDR2 (germline): SGDLS, YYNGEE.

At least ten counts were recorded for this clonotype. This chain links TRBV5-1 with TRBJ2-5, with no clear D. The ends were cut back, 0 bases at V and 2 bases at J, with 5 bases in the middle. Looked up from germline, CDR1 is SGHRS and CDR2 is YFSETQ. The CDR3 has 13 amino acids. Here the CDR3 DNA reads TGCGCCAGCAGCTTGGCTCTGCAAGAGACCCAGTACTTC. Translating it yields CASSLALQETQYF.

The V gene is TRBV24-1, the J gene TRBJ2-2; TRBD1 matches at 8 bases. The CDR3 runs to 16 residues. Unmatched junction bases numbered 9, after V lost 6 bases and J lost 4 bases. CDR1 and CDR2 from the germline V gene are KGHDR and SFDVKD. CDR3 loop: CATSHGARGPTGELFF. In nucleotides, the CDR3 is TGTGCCACCAGTCATGGGGCCAGGGGGCCCACCGGGGAGCTGTTTTTT.

This clonotype came up many times. The rearrangement uses TRBV7-9 and TRBJ2-7; the match to TRBD1 covers 8 bases. J gave up 0 bases and V 4 bases, and 2 bases lay outside the gene matches. Germline CDR1 reads SEHNR; CDR2 reads FQNEAQ (reference sequence). The CDR3 consists of 14 residues. Written as DNA, the CDR3 is TGTGCCAGCAGCTGGACAGGGAGCTCCTACGAGCAGTACTTC. Its translation: CASSWTGSSYEQYF.

In its sample, this clonotype was seen many times. The CDR3 protein is CASSAGISGANVLTF. The CDR3 DNA is TGTGCCAGCAGCGCCGGGATCTCTGGGGCCAACGTCCTGACTTTC. The chain combines TRBV6-5 with TRBJ2-6; D may be TRBD2 (5 bases). From germline, CDR1 is MNHEY and CDR2 SVGAGI. Trimming took off 6 bases at V and 0 bases at J, with 9 bases between the two ends. There are 15 residues in the CDR3.

At least ten counts were recorded for this clonotype. This chain connects TRBV12-3 or TRBV12-4 to TRBJ2-2; 10 nucleotides agree with TRBD1. Trimming at V came to 4 bases and at J to 3 bases, leaving 2 bases not matched to a gene. The CDR3 consists of 15 residues. CDR3: CASSSGTGDTGELFF. The CDR3 DNA is TGTGCCAGCAGTTCCGGGACAGGGGACACCGGGGAGCTGTTTTTT.

This clonotype appeared a few times. The gene calls are TRBV6-5 and TRBJ1-2; a weak D match, TRBD1 (5 bases). V dropped 6 bases and J dropped 0 bases, with 17 bases sitting between them. In germline, CDR1 is MNHEY, CDR2 SVGAGI. The CDR3 sequence is 16 residues long. CDR3 DNA sequence: TGTGCCAGCAGACGCGCCCCGACAGAGACTAACTATGGCTACACCTTC. This gives the protein CASRRAPTETNYGYTF.

The chain combines TRBV24-1 with TRBJ1-5; D may be TRBD1 (6 bases). The CDR3 loop spans 15 amino acids. Deletions cut 3 bases from V and 5 bases from J, with 13 bases between. Germline CDR1 KGHDR, CDR2 SFDVKD. CDR3 residues: CATSDGGTRHQPQHF. The CDR3 nucleotides are TGTGCCACCAGTGATGGAGGGACACGACATCAGCCCCAGCATTTT.

This clonotype was seen at least ten times. V usage is TRBV27 and J usage is TRBJ2-3; no definite D call. In germline, CDR1 is MNHEY, CDR2 SMNVEV (reference sequence). Trimming pared 6 bases from V and 5 bases from J, leaving 12 bases between. The CDR3 loop spans 13 amino acids. For the CDR3, the DNA is TGTGCCAGCAGCACCCCTTCTAGAGATACGCAGTATTTT. It is translated as CASSTPSRDTQYF.

The chain joins TRBV24-1 to TRBJ2-1, with D perhaps TRBD1 or TRBD2 (5 bases each). The CDR3 extends over 16 amino acids. The germline CDR1 and CDR2 sequences are KGHDR and SFDVKD. V lost 0 bases and J lost 9, with 17 bases in between. The CDR3 DNA reads TGTGCCACCAGTGATTTGTCCCGGGGCGAGTGGGGTGAGCAGTTCTTC. This encodes CATSDLSRGEWGEQFF.

The sample holds many counts of this clonotype. In DNA form, the CDR3 reads TGTGCCAGCAGCTCCCAAATGCTAGAAACTGAAGCTTTCTTT. Protein product: CASSSQMLETEAFF. The rearrangement joins TRBV7-2 to TRBJ1-1, with D unresolved. Per germline, CDR1 SGHTA and CDR2 FQGNSA. The CDR3 covers 14 residues. The V gene lost 4 bases and the J gene lost 5 bases, with 14 bases spanning the gap.

This clonotype occurred many times. This sequence joins TRBV7-3 and TRBJ2-1; no clear D gene. Trimming pared 3 bases from V and 10 bases from J, leaving 13 bases between. The CDR3 consists of 13 residues. Germline V lookup: CDR1 SGHTA, CDR2 FQGTGA. The CDR3: CASSFYYPGEQFF. Written as DNA, the CDR3 is TGTGCCAGCAGCTTTTATTATCCGGGCGAGCAGTTCTTC. The whole variable domain, filled in from reference TRBV7-3 and TRBJ2-1, reads GAGVSQTPSNKVTEKGKYVELRCDPISGHTALYWYRQSLGQGPEFLIYFQGTGAADDSGLPNDRFFAVRPEGSVSTLKIQRTERGDSAVYLCASSFYYPGEQFFGPGTRLTVL.

This clonotype was counted a few times. The chain uses TRBV7-9 and TRBJ1-2; D is undetermined. Trimming cost V 3 bases and J 2 bases, with 4 bases left between them. This CDR3 comprises 12 residues. Per the germline V gene, CDR1 is SEHNR and CDR2 is FQNEAQ (reference sequence). CDR3 sequence (DNA): TGTGCCAGCAGCTTTCACAACTATGGCTACACCTTC. This codes for CASSFHNYGYTF.

This clonotype came up a few times. V is TRBV12-3 or TRBV12-4 and J is TRBJ2-3, with D possibly matching TRBD1 (7 bases). V lost 2 bases and J lost 2, with 11 bases in between. This CDR3 region has 15 residues. The CDR3 protein is CASSLQGGTTDTQYF. The CDR3 nucleotides are TGTGCCAGCAGTTTACAGGGGGGAACCACAGATACGCAGTATTTT.

This clonotype was observed a handful of times. For the CDR3, the DNA is TGTGCCAGCAGCGCGCACCTGACAGGGGCCGGGGAGCTGTTTTTT. It yields the protein CASSAHLTGAGELFF. The chain is built from TRBV7-9 and TRBJ2-2, with 8 bases fitting TRBD1. Per germline, CDR1 SEHNR and CDR2 FQNEAQ (reference sequence). V was pared by 5 bases and J by 6 bases, with 8 bases of the junction left unmatched. The CDR3 has 15 amino acids.

This clonotype was counted only a few times. The V and J genes are TRBV5-6 and TRBJ2-7; D unclear. The CDR3 length is 15 residues. Per germline, CDR1 SGHDT and CDR2 YYEEEE. V lost 1 base to trimming and J lost 4 bases, with 15 bases between them. This CDR3 is CASSLRLPPPYEQYF. In DNA, the CDR3 is TGTGCCAGCAGCTTGCGCCTCCCACCCCCGTACGAGCAGTACTTC.

This clonotype occurred many times. The chain has TRBV10-3 and TRBJ1-1; D unclear. CDR3 size: 16 residues. The germline CDR1 and CDR2 sequences are ENHRY and SYGVKD. V was clipped by 2 bases and J by 4 bases, with 17 bases between them. The CDR3 nucleotides read TGTGCCATCAGTGAGCATCGGGGAGCCCGCGTCACTGAAGCTTTCTTT. Amino acids: CAISEHRGARVTEAFF.

V and J are TRBV7-9 and TRBJ2-1, with D tentatively TRBD2 (5 bases). V was shortened by 1 base and J by 6 bases, with 7 bases between the two germline ends. Germline CDR1 reads SEHNR; CDR2 reads FQNEAQ (reference sequence). The CDR3 runs 13 residues. In DNA, the CDR3 is TGTGCCAGCAGCTTAGGGACTCCCAATGAGCAGTTCTTC. Protein sequence: CASSLGTPNEQFF.

The chain has TRBV3-1 and TRBJ2-5; maybe TRBD2 (5 bases). CDR3 size: 15 residues. Germline CDR1 and CDR2: LGHDT and YNNKEL (reference sequence). V lost 3 bases and J 4 bases, leaving 15 bases between the germline ends. The CDR3 is CASSHLAGGGETQYF. The CDR3 nucleotides read TGTGCCAGCAGCCACTTGGCCGGAGGCGGAGAGACCCAGTACTTC.

This clonotype showed up many times. J is TRBJ1-1 and V is TRBV7-3, with 7 bases aligning to TRBD1. The CDR3 spans 14 residues. Trimming cost V 4 bases and J 8 bases; bases outside gene matches: 10. Germline V lookup: CDR1 SGHTA, CDR2 FQGTGA. CDR3 amino acids: CASSWAEGAREAFF. In nucleotides, the CDR3 is TGTGCCAGCAGCTGGGCGGAGGGGGCTCGGGAAGCTTTCTTT.

The genes are TRBV14 and TRBJ1-2, with a tentative D call TRBD1 (5 bases). Germline assignment: CDR1 SGHDN and CDR2 FVKESK. The CDR3 length is 17 residues. Trimming removed 0 bases at V and 4 bases at J, with 18 bases between. This chain's CDR3 is CASSQDMRGGRAYGYTF. The CDR3 nucleotides read TGTGCCAGCAGCCAAGATATGCGAGGTGGCAGGGCCTATGGCTACACCTTC.